The next 32 T cell receptor beta chains were all read from a single sample in a study of blood T cell repertoires in COVID-19. The repertoire was sequenced with immunoSEQ multiplex PCR; TCRdb's copy has only in-frame clones and lacks some. The repertoire has some 220,000 clones, 85% of them found once; the top ten carry 5% to 8%. Input material: peripheral blood. Receptors originate from a woman aged 60-75 years with active or convalescent COVID-19.

J is TRBJ2-3 and V is TRBV18, with TRBD2 as a possible D gene (5 bases). Germline CDR1 reads KGHSH; CDR2 reads LQKENI. The CDR3 is made up of 13 amino acids. The germline V and J ends were trimmed by 6 bases and 4 bases, with 11 bases remaining between them. CDR3 amino acids: CASSGEISDTQYF. DNA for the CDR3: TGTGCCAGCTCCGGGGAGATCTCAGATACGCAGTATTTT. Supplemented by reference TRBV18 and TRBJ2-3, the full variable domain reads NAGVMQNPRHLVRRRGQEARLRCSPMKGHSHVYWYRQLPEEGLKFMVYLQKENIIDESGMPKERFSAEFPKEGPSILRIQQVVRGDSAAYFCASSGEISDTQYFGPGTRLTVL.

This clone appeared once. The genes are TRBV19 and TRBJ1-2; 9 bases fit TRBD1. J lost 9 bases, V lost 3 bases, and 8 bases had no gene match. Germline V gene data show CDR1 as LNHDA and CDR2 as SQIVND (reference sequence). The length of the CDR3 is 14 residues. CDR3 nucleotides: TGTGCCAGTAGTATTGGACTTGGGACAGGGAGCTACACCTTC. This sequence encodes CASSIGLGTGSYTF. The variable domain in full, with the rest retrieved from reference TRBV19 and TRBJ1-2, is DGGITQSPKYLFRKEGQNVTLSCEQNLNHDAMYWYRQDPGQGLRLIYYSQIVNDFQKGDIAEGYSVSREKKESFPLTVTSAQKNPTAFYLCASSIGLGTGSYTFGSGTRLTVV.

Only one count was recorded for this clone. The chain joins TRBV4-1 to TRBJ2-1; the D gene is possibly TRBD2 (7 bases). The germline gives CDR1 MGHRA, CDR2 YSYEKL. The CDR3 length is 16 residues. The V gene lost 0 bases and the J gene lost 7 bases, with 16 bases spanning the gap. The CDR3 nucleotides are TGCGCCAGCAGCCAAGATGGAGGGGGGGCCACGAATGAGCAGTTCTTC. Its translation is CASSQDGGGATNEQFF.

The CDR3 region is CASSIESTGNYGYTF. The CDR3 nucleotides read TGTGCCAGTAGTATAGAGTCGACAGGGAACTATGGCTACACCTTC. This chain uses TRBV19 with TRBJ1-2; TRBD1 agrees at 7 bases. The CDR3 loop spans 15 amino acids. In germline, CDR1 is LNHDA, CDR2 SQIVND (reference sequence). With 0 bases clipped from V and 2 bases from J, the junction kept 3 bases outside the gene matches.

The table lists this clone with a few counts. The rearrangement links TRBV19 to TRBJ1-2, with D tentatively TRBD1 (5 bases). V lost 4 bases, J lost 0 bases, and 12 bases lay in between. CDR1 LNHDA and CDR2 SQIVND come from the germline V gene (reference sequence). The CDR3 runs 15 residues. CDR3 sequence reads: CASSTKTDTNYGYTF. The CDR3 nucleotides read TGTGCCAGTAGTACTAAGACAGATACTAACTATGGCTACACCTTC.

The chain links TRBV28 to TRBJ1-2; tentative D call: TRBD1 (6 bases). V was shortened by 1 base and J by 4 bases, with 10 bases between the two germline ends. The CDR3 extends over 14 amino acids. Germline V gene data show CDR1 as MDHEN and CDR2 as SYDVKM. The chain's CDR3 is CASSLSGALYGYTF. The CDR3 bases are TGTGCCAGCAGTTTATCAGGGGCTCTCTATGGCTACACCTTC.

The chain links TRBV7-2 to TRBJ1-5; D unresolved. The germline gives CDR1 SGHTA, CDR2 FQGNSA. The CDR3 has 13 residues. Between the trimmed V and J ends, which lost 5 bases and 6 bases, there was a span of 11 bases. The CDR3 region has the DNA TGTGCCAGCAGCCTCGAGTTGCCTCAGCCCCAGCATTTT. Protein product: CASSLELPQPQHF.

The rearrangement links TRBV30 to TRBJ2-1, with D perhaps TRBD2 (6 bases). Germline CDR1 and CDR2: GTSNPN and SVGIG (reference sequence). This CDR3 contains 15 residues. Trimming took 0 bases from V and 6 from J, leaving 15 bases between them. The CDR3 nucleotides are TGTGCCTGGAGTGTAGAGAGGGCCGGGAGCAATGAGCAGTTCTTC. Translated, it gives CAWSVERAGSNEQFF.

V is TRBV24-1 and J is TRBJ1-4, with D perhaps TRBD1 (5 bases). CDR1 and CDR2 from the germline V gene are KGHDR and SFDVKD. There are 14 residues in the CDR3. The germline V and J ends were trimmed by 9 bases and 5 bases, with 15 bases remaining between them. The CDR3 protein is CATGAGGINEKLFF. CDR3 DNA: TGTGCCACCGGCGCTGGGGGGATAAATGAAAAACTGTTTTTT.

The V call is TRBV7-9, the J call TRBJ1-1, with 7 bases lining up with TRBD1. The trim removed 7 bases at V and 2 bases at J, leaving 16 bases unmatched. This CDR3 spans 17 amino acids. Germline V gene data show CDR1 as SEHNR and CDR2 as FQNEAQ (reference sequence). CDR3 sequence reads: CASTPRTGPTGNTEAFF. For the CDR3, the DNA is TGTGCCAGCACCCCGCGGACAGGCCCTACCGGTAACACTGAAGCTTTCTTT.

The gene calls are TRBV24-1 and TRBJ2-7; tentatively, D is TRBD2 (5 bases). CDR3 length: 13 amino acids. The V gene's germline CDR1 is KGHDR and CDR2 SFDVKD. Trimming cost V 7 bases and J 0 bases, with 9 bases left between them. The CDR3 sequence is CATRDSSSYEQYF. In DNA, the CDR3 is TGTGCCACCAGGGACTCAAGCTCCTACGAGCAGTACTTC.

This clone was seen a handful of times. V is TRBV11-3 and J is TRBJ2-7; TRBD1 aligns across 9 bases. The V gene end was trimmed by 4 bases and the J gene end by 2 bases; junction bases not matched to a gene: 6. The CDR3 extends over 15 amino acids. Per germline, CDR1 SGHNT and CDR2 YENEEA. Here the CDR3 reads CASSSPGTGPYEQYV. The CDR3 DNA reads as TGTGCCAGCAGCTCTCCCGGGACAGGGCCCTACGAGCAGTACGTC.

The J gene is TRBJ1-3, the V gene TRBV11-2; D is possibly TRBD1 (5 bases). Deletions cut 5 bases from V and 7 bases from J, with 15 bases between. The CDR3 has 14 residues. The germline gives CDR1 SGHAT, CDR2 FQNNGV. CDR3 amino acids: CASSPTRGGNTIYF. CDR3 in DNA: TGTGCCAGCAGCCCAACGAGGGGAGGGAACACCATATATTTT.

The chain carries TRBV4-1 and TRBJ2-1; D gene unclear. The germline V gene has CDR1 MGHRA and CDR2 YSYEKL. The CDR3 runs to 16 residues. V shed 0 bases and J shed 0 bases, with 9 bases lying between them. The CDR3: CASSQEAASSYNEQFF. DNA of the CDR3: TGCGCCAGCAGCCAAGAGGCCGCCAGCTCCTACAATGAGCAGTTCTTC.

The V call is TRBV5-4, the J call TRBJ2-5, with TRBD2 matching over 12 bases. With V trimmed by 4 bases and J by 5 bases, 6 bases remained unmatched. The germline V gene has CDR1 SGHNT and CDR2 YYREEE (reference sequence). The CDR3 is made up of 15 amino acids. CDR3 nucleotides: TGTGCCAGCAGCCGAAGACTAGCGGGAGATGAGACCCAGTACTTC. This codes for CASSRRLAGDETQYF.

V gene TRBV28 combines with J gene TRBJ2-5; D unresolved. Between the trimmed V and J ends, which lost 4 bases and 1 base, there was a span of 10 bases. The CDR3 covers 14 residues. Germline-derived CDR1 and CDR2 are MDHEN and SYDVKM. The CDR3 region is CASSSSYRQETQYF. The CDR3 nucleotides read TGTGCCAGCAGTTCCTCCTACCGCCAAGAGACCCAGTACTTC. Full variable domain (remainder filled in from reference TRBV28 and TRBJ2-5): DVKVTQSSRYLVKRTGEKVFLECVQDMDHENMFWYRQDPGLGLRLIYFSYDVKMKEKGDIPEGYSVSREKKERFSLILESASTNQTSMYLCASSSSYRQETQYFGPGTRLLVL.

The V call is TRBV6-5, the J call TRBJ2-3; 11 positions match TRBD2. This CDR3 is built from 13 residues. CDR1 is MNHEY and CDR2 is SVGAGI in the germline V gene. V shed 7 bases, J shed 5 bases, and the junction held 2 bases outside the gene matches. The CDR3 loop reads CASNLAGGDTQYF. The CDR3 bases are TGTGCCAGCAACCTAGCGGGGGGAGATACGCAGTATTTT.

This rearrangement joins TRBV29-1 to TRBJ2-5; maybe TRBD1 (6 bases). The V end lost 4 bases, the J end lost 5 bases, and 17 bases lay between the germline ends. This CDR3 has 14 residues. Germline loops: CDR1 SQVTM, CDR2 ANQGSEA. The chain's CDR3 is CSVVVFRGHETQYF. Here the CDR3 DNA reads TGCAGCGTTGTTGTGTTCAGGGGTCACGAGACCCAGTACTTC.

V and J are TRBV5-6 and TRBJ2-4; TRBD2 aligns across 11 bases. Germline V gene data show CDR1 as SGHDT and CDR2 as YYEEEE. The J segment lost 11 bases and the V segment lost 0 bases, leaving 4 bases of the junction unmatched. The CDR3 totals 14 residues. The CDR3, as DNA: TGTGCCAGCAGCTTGGAACTAGCGGGAGCGGTTCAGTACTTC. It codes for CASSLELAGAVQYF.

The chain combines TRBV6-5 with TRBJ1-4; maybe TRBD1 (6 bases). The germline V gene encodes CDR1 MNHEY and CDR2 SVGAGI. V was pared by 0 bases and J by 7 bases, with 12 bases between. The CDR3 spans 15 residues. The CDR3 nucleotides read TGTGCCAGCAGTTACTCACAGGGTAGGGGTGAAAAACTGTTTTTT. Residues: CASSYSQGRGEKLFF.

The J gene is TRBJ2-1, the V gene TRBV11-3; TRBD2 agrees at 14 bases. V was clipped by 3 bases and J by 10 bases; unmatched bases: 5. This CDR3 region has 15 residues. Germline values: CDR1 SGHNT, CDR2 YENEEA. The chain's CDR3 is CASSFPGLAGEEQFF. The DNA of the CDR3 is TGTGCCAGCAGCTTCCCGGGACTAGCGGGAGAAGAGCAGTTCTTC.

The rearrangement links TRBV27 to TRBJ1-1; 10 bases are shared with TRBD1. The V gene end was trimmed by 5 bases and the J gene end by 4 bases; junction bases not matched to a gene: 7. Germline V lookup: CDR1 MNHEY, CDR2 SMNVEV (reference sequence). This CDR3 contains 15 residues. The CDR3 spells CASSDRQGASTEAFF. CDR3 DNA: TGTGCCAGCAGTGACAGACAGGGGGCCAGCACTGAAGCTTTCTTT.

This chain uses TRBV19 with TRBJ2-7, with 8 bases aligning to TRBD2. The junction had 8 bases not matched to a gene; V was cut back by 5 bases and J by 5 bases. CDR3 length equals 14 residues. Germline values: CDR1 LNHDA, CDR2 SQIVND (reference sequence). The DNA for the CDR3 is TGTGCCAGTAGTCTCCAGACAGCGGGGGACGAGCAGTACTTC. Protein: CASSLQTAGDEQYF.

V gene TRBV18 combines with J gene TRBJ2-3, with 9 bases identical to TRBD2. The germline CDR1 and CDR2 sequences are KGHSH and LQKENI. The CDR3 is 16 residues long. The V and J ends lost 3 bases and 6 bases, in that order; junction bases with no gene match: 10. The CDR3 DNA is TGTGCCAGCTCACCGCTGGCGGGAGGGCCCCAGGATACGCAGTATTTT. This encodes CASSPLAGGPQDTQYF.

As DNA, the CDR3 is TGTGCCAGCAATCGGGACAGGGGTTTGAATCAGCCCCAGCATTTT. It specifies CASNRDRGLNQPQHF. The genes are TRBV28 and TRBJ1-5; 10 bases match TRBD1. The CDR3 totals 15 residues. CDR1 is MDHEN and CDR2 is SYDVKM in the germline V gene. V was pared by 7 bases and J by 4 bases, with 7 bases of the junction left unmatched.

About this clone itself: This same CDR3 is encoded by further DNA sequences in the sample. The chain is built from TRBV29-1 and TRBJ1-2, with 9 bases that match TRBD1. The CDR3 consists of 11 residues. The germline V gene encodes CDR1 SQVTM and CDR2 ANQGSEA. J gave up 6 bases and V 6 bases, and 2 bases lay outside the gene matches. CDR3 nucleotides: TGCAGCGTGTGGACAGGGGATGGCTACACCTTC. This codes for CSVWTGDGYTF.

The chain recombines TRBV5-5 with TRBJ1-2; D is uncertain. Germline assignment: CDR1 SGHKS and CDR2 YYEKEE (reference sequence). V was shortened by 4 bases and J by 0 bases, with 10 bases between the two germline ends. The CDR3 loop spans 14 amino acids. The CDR3 sequence is CASSLGGTNYGYTF. CDR3 bases: TGTGCCAGCAGCCTAGGCGGGACTAACTATGGCTACACCTTC. Complete variable domain (other parts from reference TRBV5-5 and TRBJ1-2): DAGVTQSPTHLIKTRGQQVTLRCSPISGHKSVSWYQQVLGQGPQFIFQYYEKEERGRGNFPDRFSARQFPNYSSELNVNALLLGDSALYLCASSLGGTNYGYTFGSGTRLTVV.

The rearrangement joins TRBV6-1 to TRBJ2-3; 7 bases are shared with TRBD2. J was trimmed by 4 bases and V by 1 base; bases with no gene match: 2. The CDR3 length is 14 residues. Germline assignment: CDR1 MNHNS and CDR2 SASEGT. CDR3 loop: CASSEGGSSDTQYF. The CDR3 region has the DNA TGTGCCAGCAGTGAAGGCGGGAGTTCAGATACGCAGTATTTT.

This chain connects TRBV3-1 (or the pseudogene TRBV3-2) to TRBJ1-6; 11 bases are a match to TRBD1. Germline values: CDR1 LGHDT, CDR2 YNNKEL (reference sequence). V gave up 5 bases and J gave up 14 bases; unmatched junction bases: 8. The CDR3 length is 14 residues. This chain's CDR3 is CASSSGTGGRTLHF. For the CDR3, the DNA is TGTGCCAGCAGCTCAGGGACAGGGGGGCGGACCCTCCACTTT.

The chain recombines TRBV9 with TRBJ2-3; 13 positions match TRBD2. The V gene's germline CDR1 is SGDLS and CDR2 YYNGEE. The CDR3 consists of 16 residues. The J segment lost 1 base and the V segment lost 5 bases, leaving 4 bases of the junction unmatched. The CDR3 DNA is TGTGCCAGCAGTCGAGGACTAGCGGGGGGCACAGATACGCAGTATTTT. Encoded protein: CASSRGLAGGTDTQYF.

The genes are TRBV18 and TRBJ1-2; D gene uncertain. Germline lookup yields CDR1 KGHSH and CDR2 LQKENI. Trimming stripped 3 bases from V and 0 bases from J, with 11 bases between. The CDR3 runs to 15 residues. CDR3 in DNA: TGTGCCAGCTCACCTCTTGACACTTCTAACTATGGCTACACCTTC. Residues: CASSPLDTSNYGYTF.

The V and J genes are TRBV11-2 and TRBJ2-2, with a tentative D call TRBD2 (5 bases). CDR1 SGHAT and CDR2 FQNNGV come from the germline V gene. The CDR3 runs to 14 residues. The germline V and J ends were trimmed by 5 bases and 8 bases, with 15 bases remaining between them. DNA of the CDR3: TGTGCCAGCAGCCCCCGACGGGATAAAGGGGAGCTGTTTTTT. It translates to CASSPRRDKGELFF.